The 19 T cell receptor beta chains in this list originate from one sample, sequenced in a study of T cell clonality in common variable immunodeficiency. Some clones are missing from TCRdb's copy, which holds only in-frame ones; the method was immunoSEQ multiplex PCR. The sample is made up of tens of thousands of clones, none counted only once. Material: peripheral blood mononuclear cells. The origin of the receptors is a person between 18 and 75 years old in good health.

In this sample, this clone turned up many times. Read sequence stops 3 residues before the CDR3 end, and the germline J gene provides the missing end. The chain carries TRBV2 and TRBJ2-7; 8 bases agree with TRBD2. V gave up 11 bases and J gave up 0 bases; unmatched junction bases: 15. The CDR3 is 16 residues long. The V gene's germline CDR1 is SNHLY and CDR2 FYNNEI. The CDR3 spells CASGAGVGSSSYEQYF. The sequenced CDR3 bases are TGTGCCTCAGGAGCGGGAGTAGGATCAAGCTCCTACGAG. Based on the CDR3 plus reference TRBV2 and TRBJ2-7, the full variable domain is EPEVTQTPSHQVTQMGQEVILRCVPISNHLYFYWYRQILGQKVEFLVSFYNNEISEKSEIFDDQFSVERPDGSNFTLKIRSTKLEDSAMYFCASGAGVGSSSYEQYFGPGTRLTVT.

The table lists this clone with a few counts. The read falls 3 residues short of the CDR3 end, and the missing part is taken from the germline J gene. V usage is TRBV7-9 and J usage is TRBJ2-7; D is perhaps TRBD2 (6 bases). Germline-derived CDR1 and CDR2 are SEHNR and FQNEAQ (reference sequence). This CDR3 spans 14 amino acids. V lost 3 bases to trimming and J lost 5 bases, with 14 bases between them. CDR3: CASSLEGRVDEQYF. Partial CDR3 DNA: TGTGCCAGCAGCTTGGAGGGTAGGGTAGACGAG.

The sample holds many counts of this clone. The sequence runs out 3 residues before the end of the CDR3; the remainder is reconstructed from the germline J gene. The rearrangement uses TRBV5-1 and TRBJ2-7, with 13 nucleotides matching TRBD2. CDR1 is SGHRS and CDR2 is YFSETQ in the germline V gene. CDR3 length equals 15 residues. Losses at the gene ends were 4 bases for V and 5 bases for J; bases not matched to a gene: 6. The CDR3 sequence is CASSQRTSGSHEQYF. CDR3 bases read: TGCGCCAGCAGCCAACGGACTAGCGGGAGCCACGAG. Complete variable domain (other parts from reference TRBV5-1 and TRBJ2-7): KAGVTQTPRYLIKTRGQQVTLSCSPISGHRSVSWYQQTPGQGLQFLFEYFSETQRNKGNFPGRFSGRQFSNSRSEMNVSTLELGDSALYLCASSQRTSGSHEQYFGPGTRLTVT.

This clone occurred many times. The read falls 3 residues short of the CDR3 end, and the missing part is taken from the germline J gene. The chain links TRBV19 to TRBJ2-5; TRBD2 matches 8 bases. V trimming: 5 bases; J trimming: 4 bases; junction bases outside the gene matches: 9. Germline lookup yields CDR1 LNHDA and CDR2 SQIVND (reference sequence). This CDR3 is 15 amino acids long. CDR3 DNA, as far as it was read: TGTGCCAGTAGTCCCCCGGGACTAGTGGGAGAGACC. The encoded protein is CASSPPGLVGET. The entire CDR3 protein is CASSPPGLVGETQYF.

To note about this clone: From the germline J gene comes the end of the CDR3, since the read stops 3 residues before it. The chain couples TRBV5-5 to TRBJ1-1; possible D gene TRBD1, 5 bases. Germline V gene data show CDR1 as SGHKS and CDR2 as YYEKEE (reference sequence). V lost 1 base and J lost 4, with 14 bases in between. The CDR3 runs 15 residues. Incomplete CDR3 DNA: TGTGCCAGCAGCTTGAGTGGAGGGGAGGGCACTGAA. It is translated as CASSLSGGEGTE. The whole CDR3 sequence is CASSLSGGEGTEAFF.

A word on this clone: The CDR3 is cut off 3 residues early in the read; its end comes from the germline J gene. The chain carries TRBV7-2 and TRBJ1-5, with D unresolved. The V end lost 1 base, the J end lost 5 bases, and 6 bases lay between the germline ends. The length of the CDR3 is 13 residues. Germline-derived CDR1 and CDR2 are SGHTA and FQGNSA. The sequenced CDR3 bases are TGTGCCAGCAGCTTAGAAGGGCATCAGCCC. This translates into CASSLEGHQP. In full, the CDR3 reads CASSLEGHQPQHF.

This clone was recorded a few times. The DNA read from the CDR3 is TGTGCCAGCAGCCAGTCCGGGACAGGGGGAAACACC. This gives the protein CASSQSGTGGNT. The full CDR3 reads CASSQSGTGGNTIYF. The V call is TRBV16, the J call TRBJ1-3; TRBD1 agrees at 9 bases. The sequenced fragment ends 3 residues before the CDR3 boundary, so the rest is inferred from the germline J gene. V lost 3 bases and J lost 4; bases outside the gene matches: 4. In germline, CDR1 is KGHSY, CDR2 FQNENV. The CDR3 loop spans 15 amino acids.

This clone has at least ten counts. CDR3 in amino acids: CSAGGREGYNEQFF. Incomplete CDR3 DNA: TGCAGCGCCGGGGGGCGGGAGGGCTACAATGAG. The genes are TRBV29-1 and TRBJ2-1, with TRBD2 matching over 9 bases. The DNA ends 3 residues before the CDR3 does, and the rest of the CDR3 is filled in from the germline J gene. Germline V gene sequence: CDR1 SQVTM, CDR2 ANQGSEA. The CDR3 extends over 14 amino acids. With V trimmed by 7 bases and J by 3 bases, 7 bases remained unmatched.

This clone was seen many times. The read falls 3 residues short of the CDR3 end, and the missing part is taken from the germline J gene. The chain recombines TRBV23-1 with TRBJ2-4, with 7 bases aligning to TRBD2. TRBV23-1 is treated as an ORF (open reading frame) with a function not yet certain. V shed 1 base and J 6 bases; nucleotides not matched to a gene: 12. The CDR3 totals 17 residues. The CDR3 reads CASSQFSLAVERNIQYF. CDR3 bases read: TGCGCCAGCAGTCAATTTAGCCTAGCGGTAGAAAGAAACATT.

This clone was observed many times. The read terminates 3 residues before the CDR3 end, so the remaining end is supplied by the germline J gene. The J gene is TRBJ1-2, the V gene TRBV20-1; TRBD1 matches at 7 bases. The CDR3 length is 15 residues. In germline, CDR1 is DFQATT, CDR2 SNEGSKA (reference sequence). The sequenced part of the CDR3 DNA is TGCAGATGCAAGGGGGCTCCCGGTCGGGAGGATGGC. This codes for CRCKGAPGREDG. The entire CDR3 reads CRCKGAPGREDGYTF.

This clone was recorded a few times. The CDR3 goes on 3 residues after the read ends, and that part is filled in from the germline J gene. The V call is TRBV7-9, the J call TRBJ2-2; D call uncertain. The germline V gene encodes CDR1 SEHNR and CDR2 FQNEAQ (reference sequence). The CDR3 runs to 11 residues. Here the CDR3 reads CASSSSNRLFF. The covered CDR3 bases are TGTGCCAGCAGCTCCAGCAACAGG.

This clone was counted many times. The read halts 3 residues ahead of the CDR3 end, with the missing end drawn from the germline J gene. This chain uses TRBV19 with TRBJ2-3; 14 nucleotides agree with TRBD2. The CDR3 is 17 amino acids. Germline assignment: CDR1 LNHDA and CDR2 SQIVND (reference sequence). V shed 3 bases, J shed 5 bases, and the junction held 7 bases outside the gene matches. This CDR3 is CASSIGTSGSRIDTQYF. The CDR3 DNA, read in part, is TGTGCCAGTAGTATCGGGACTAGCGGGAGTAGGATAGATACG.

This clone was seen a handful of times. The read ends 3 residues early relative to the CDR3; the germline J gene fills the gap. Other DNA sequences of this sample code for an identical CDR3. The genes are TRBV30 and TRBJ1-1, with 9 bases that match TRBD1. The ends lost 2 bases at V and 4 bases at J; junction bases unmatched: 11. Per the germline V gene, CDR1 is GTSNPN and CDR2 is SVGIG (reference sequence). The CDR3 is 16 residues long. The sequenced part of the CDR3 DNA is TGTGCCTGGAGTACGGGGACAGGGATGTTTAGCACTGAA. This translates into CAWSTGTGMFSTE. The entire CDR3 protein reads CAWSTGTGMFSTEAFF.

This clone was observed many times. The read ends 3 residues early relative to the CDR3; the germline J gene fills the gap. This rearrangement joins TRBV29-1 to TRBJ1-2, with 8 bases lining up with TRBD1. Germline CDR1 reads SQVTM; CDR2 reads ANQGSEA. The CDR3 extends over 12 amino acids. The CDR3 loop reads CSVRTGSEGYTF. The CDR3 bases that were read are TGCAGCGTTCGGACAGGGTCGGAAGGC.

This clone has at least ten counts. From the germline J gene comes the end of the CDR3, since the read stops 3 residues before it. J is TRBJ1-2 and V is TRBV20-1; the D gene is possibly TRBD1 (6 bases). Trimming left V 3 bases short and J 0 bases short, with 14 bases between. Germline CDR1 is DFQATT and CDR2 is SNEGSKA (reference sequence). The CDR3 consists of 15 residues. The CDR3 here is CSASVAGTSNYGYTF. CDR3 DNA (partial): TGCAGTGCTAGTGTCGCAGGGACATCTAACTATGGC.

This clone has ten or more counts. The read ends 3 residues early relative to the CDR3; the germline J gene fills the gap. The chain employs TRBV7-3 and TRBJ2-3; a possible D gene is TRBD1 (5 bases). The CDR3 is 14 residues long. Trimming removed 5 bases at V and 3 bases at J, with 12 bases between. Germline CDR1 reads SGHTA; CDR2 reads FQGTGA. The CDR3 bases that were read are TGTGCCAGCAGCCCACGACAGACGACAGATACG. This encodes CASSPRQTTDT. From start to end, the CDR3 is CASSPRQTTDTQYF.

This clone was seen repeatedly, ten times or more. The CDR3 goes on 3 residues after the read ends, and that part is filled in from the germline J gene. The V gene is TRBV6-2 or TRBV6-3, the J gene TRBJ1-4; perhaps TRBD1 as D (6 bases). Between the trimmed V and J ends, which lost 11 bases and 8 bases, there was a span of 18 bases. CDR1 is MNHEY and CDR2 is SVGEGT in the germline V gene. CDR3 length: 13 amino acids. This CDR3 reads CAGRRGGGEKLFF. The CDR3 DNA, read in part, is TGTGCCGGCCGACGGGGAGGGGGAGAAAAA.

This clone was detected ten times or more. The read finishes 3 residues shy of the CDR3 end, and the germline J gene is used to complete it. The V and J genes are TRBV20-1 and TRBJ2-3; 9 positions match TRBD1. This CDR3 spans 15 amino acids. CDR1 DFQATT and CDR2 SNEGSKA come from the germline V gene (reference sequence). J lost 4 bases, V lost 2 bases, and 7 bases had no gene match. CDR3 region: CSARTPGQGPDTQYF. Incomplete CDR3 DNA: TGCAGTGCTAGAACACCGGGACAGGGACCAGATACG.

This clone was seen a few times. The junction departs from the called germline gene at one end, perhaps through a read error. Read sequence stops 3 residues before the CDR3 end, and the germline J gene provides the missing end. The identical CDR3 is also encoded by other nucleotide sequences in the sample. This rearrangement joins TRBV6-1 to TRBJ1-3; D is ambiguous. The length of the CDR3 is 16 residues. Germline-derived CDR1 and CDR2 are MNHNS and SASEGT. The covered CDR3 bases are TGTGCCAGCAGTGAAGGACCGCTAGCCTCTGGAAACACG. It specifies CASSEGPLASGNT. The complete CDR3 protein is CASSEGPLASGNTIYF.